Listed below are T cell receptor beta chains from one sample, sequenced in a study of lymphopenia after photon versus proton radiotherapy. TCRdb's table, derived via immunoSEQ multiplex PCR, lists solely in-frame clones and lacks some. The table lists 15,000 or so clones, more than 75% of them singletons. This sample comprised peripheral blood, obtained from a patient treated with proton-based radiotherapy. The receptors here all came from a man aged 65 to 79 with pancreatic cancer. The CDR3 runs from the conserved cysteine through the conserved F or W.

CDR3 length	J gene	V gene	CDR3 protein
13	TRBJ2-7	TRBV6-5	CASLNDRPHEQYF
15	TRBJ2-2	TRBV10-1	CASRDGAGDTGELFF
15	TRBJ2-5	TRBV13	CASSQGTSGGETQYF
17	TRBJ2-1	TRBV19	CASIGKGESGRYNEQFF
12	TRBJ2-7	TRBV7-9	CASSFSSYEQYF
16	TRBJ2-5	TRBV19	CASSAGAAGSSGTQYF
13	TRBJ2-6	TRBV5-1	CASSVASGDVLTF
14	TRBJ2-7	TRBV6-1	CASEVGQGAYEQYF
18	TRBJ2-6	TRBV11-2	CASSSQGATPSGANVLTF
15	TRBJ1-2	TRBV9	CASSVVQGGSDGYTF
14	TRBJ2-1	TRBV29-1	CSVGGGGLRNEQFF
16	TRBJ2-6	TRBV19	CASEPHRAGGANVLTF
12	TRBJ2-2	TRBV6-6	CASRVGTGELFF
13	TRBJ1-1	TRBV5-6	CASSPRDGTEAFF
14	TRBJ2-3	TRBV5-4	CASSPTGGVDTQYF
16	TRBJ2-3	TRBV30	CAWSVRGGGYTDTQYF
14	TRBJ1-1	TRBV2	CASRVGQGNTEAFF
15	TRBJ2-1	TRBV7-9	CASSLLGLAYNEQFF
11	TRBJ2-1	TRBV2	CASHSYNEQFF
17	TRBJ2-3	TRBV5-4	CASSARLAGGSTDTQYF
13	TRBJ2-7	TRBV18	CASSPEGAHEQYF
16	TRBJ2-2	TRBV5-1	CASSLLEGIYTGELFF
12	TRBJ2-3	TRBV2	CASSLQGDTQYF
15	TRBJ2-2	TRBV7-2	CASSFETGRAGELFF
11	TRBJ1-3	TRBV30	CAWSPDRTLYF
14	TRBJ2-3	TRBV6-5	CASSYADRTDTQYF
12	TRBJ1-3	TRBV7-9	CASSLTSDTIYF
13	TRBJ1-4	TRBV30	CAWSVGLSEKLFF
15	TRBJ1-3	TRBV19	CASTSLGSSGNTIYF
12	TRBJ1-2	TRBV30	CAWSVFVGGYTF
14	TRBJ2-5	TRBV2	CASSPDRFQETQYF
17	TRBJ1-3	TRBV9	CASSHSWDRGSGNTIYF
15	TRBJ2-7	TRBV27	CASSFGQGYYYEQYF
14	TRBJ1-5	TRBV21-1	CASSQGNSNQPQHF
15	TRBJ1-1	TRBV11-2	CASSLEGLVNTEAFF
16	TRBJ2-1	TRBV11-3	CASSTWTGSPYNEQFF
11	TRBJ1-1	TRBV6-6	CASSSMGGIYF
14	TRBJ1-5	TRBV2	CASTLGRGVQPQHF
13	TRBJ1-1	TRBV7-2	CASSLDPGTEAFF
14	TRBJ1-1	TRBV6-5	CASSKPREGPASFF
16	TRBJ1-2	TRBV10-1	CASSESTAEDWSGYTF
15	TRBJ2-5	TRBV19	CASSLGPRKQETQYF
14	TRBJ2-2	TRBV19	CASSTQGSTGELFF
16	TRBJ2-1	TRBV19	CASSFSSGGFYNEQFF
17	TRBJ2-7	TRBV15	CATSRDSGRGFSYEQYF
16	TRBJ2-3	TRBV5-5	CASSLSTSGRTDTQYF
14	TRBJ1-3	TRBV6-1	CASSLPGTVSTIYF
13	TRBJ2-1	TRBV6-5	CASSTFRGDEQFF
15	TRBJ2-7	TRBV5-1	CASSPVVGGFYEQYF
14	TRBJ2-7	TRBV27	CASSPGAGRGEQYF
15	TRBJ2-1	TRBV11-3	CASRGPEVPHNEQFF
14	TRBJ1-1	TRBV6-1	CASSDPGTGNEAFF
17	TRBJ2-7	TRBV11-2	CASSPSPGLADSYEQYF
13	TRBJ1-5	TRBV5-6	CASSLGPNQPQHF
15	TRBJ1-4	TRBV5-1	CASSLGGQTNEKLFF
15	TRBJ1-6	TRBV5-1	CASSSGDSYNSPLHF
14	TRBJ2-7	TRBV5-1	CASSSPGQTYEQYF